The clone carrying this TCR beta chain was seen more than once but under ten times. Its antigen is unidentified. The data were produced by immunoSEQ multiplex PCR, yet TCRdb's version contains in-frame clones alone and is incomplete. This table holds just under 90,000 clones, less than 90% found once. Trimming pared 2 bases from V and 0 bases from J, leaving 17 bases between. The V gene's germline CDR1 is KGHSH and CDR2 LQKENI. The CDR3 covers 19 residues. These data come from a study of graft-versus-host responses after intestinal transplantation. On the study more broadly: All recipients were transplanted with multivisceral, liver-intestinal, or isolated intestinal grafts. Every one of the recipients received anti-thymocyte globulin induction and afterwards took tacrolimus and steroids for around 3 years.

Study-level findings and limits: Recipient marrow contained GvH clones, some of which appeared first in ileum or blood. The highest levels of circulating GvH clones went along with early declines in HvG clones after transplant.

The source material was unstimulated CD8+ T cells sorted from spleen or lymph node cells, sampled before intestinal transplant. The sequence was collected from a human donor who received an intestinal transplant. The chain combines TRBV18 with TRBJ1-6; D call uncertain. The CDR3 region has the DNA TGTGCCAGCTCACCAGGTAGTCTGAACCCGAGCTCCTATAATTCACCCCTCCACTTT. It translates to CASSPGSLNPSSYNSPLHF.